This entry features one T cell receptor (beta chain) sequence. Its antigen is not identified. Libraries for TCRalpha and TCRbeta carried sample barcodes and unique molecular identifiers via 5'RACE. TCRdb reprocessed the 5' RACE reads with MiXCR, giving one entry per CDR3 protein. The sample comprises approximately 110,000 distinct CDR3 sequences, around a fifth of which are singletons, and 40% to 50% rests with the top ten. This entry is derived from a study of T-cell memory formation after mild COVID-19. V dropped 3 bases and J dropped 7 bases, with 16 bases sitting between them. The CDR3 sequence is 15 residues long. Germline V gene lookup returns CDR1 MNHEY and CDR2 SMNVEV (reference sequence). General study findings and limits: Shrinking CD4+ clones were chiefly CM and EM; CD8+ ones were chiefly EMRA.

The chain is built from TRBV27 and TRBJ2-1; a weak D match, TRBD2 (6 bases). Specimen: PBMCs or a T cell subset sorted from them (not recorded which). This clonotype originated in a man aged 18-30 years who had mild COVID-19 (a few samples of this study predate the infection). Cell type and time point are not known. The CDR3 is CASSLVGGRANEQFF. In DNA form, the CDR3 reads TGTGCCAGCAGTTTGGTCGGGGGAAGGGCGAATGAGCAGTTCTTC.